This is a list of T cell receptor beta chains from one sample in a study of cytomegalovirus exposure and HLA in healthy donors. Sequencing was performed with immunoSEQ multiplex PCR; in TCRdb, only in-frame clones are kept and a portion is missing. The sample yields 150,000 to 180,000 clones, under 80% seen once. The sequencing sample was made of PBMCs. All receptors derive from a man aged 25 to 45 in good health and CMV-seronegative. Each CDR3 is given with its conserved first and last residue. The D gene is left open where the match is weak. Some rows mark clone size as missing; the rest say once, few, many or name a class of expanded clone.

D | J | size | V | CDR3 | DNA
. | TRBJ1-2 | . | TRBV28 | CASGSPTGANYGYTF | TGTGCCAGCGGATCCCCGACAGGCGCCAACTATGGCTACACCTTC
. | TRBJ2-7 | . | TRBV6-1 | CASSEDFGFGYEQYF | TGTGCCAGCAGTGAAGATTTCGGGTTTGGATACGAGCAGTACTTC
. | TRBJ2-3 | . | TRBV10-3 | CAIQGHTDTQYF | TGTGCCATACAGGGTCACACAGATACGCAGTATTTT
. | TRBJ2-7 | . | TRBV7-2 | CASSPWAGSSYEQYF | TGTGCCAGCAGCCCGTGGGCCGGCAGCTCCTACGAGCAGTACTTC
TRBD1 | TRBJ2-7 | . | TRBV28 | CASSQPGQGISEQYF | TGTGCCAGCAGTCAGCCGGGACAGGGGATTTCCGAGCAGTACTTC
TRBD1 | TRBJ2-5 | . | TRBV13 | CASSLRGRGKETQYF | TGTGCCAGCAGCTTAAGGGGCAGGGGGAAAGAGACCCAGTACTTC
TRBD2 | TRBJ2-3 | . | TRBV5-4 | CASSIPGLAGGRTDTQYF | TGTGCCAGCAGCATCCCGGGACTAGCGGGGGGACGCACAGATACGCAGTATTTT
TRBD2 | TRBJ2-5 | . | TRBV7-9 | CASSLGGGGETQYF | TGTGCCAGCAGCTTAGGGGGGGGTGGAGAGACCCAGTACTTC
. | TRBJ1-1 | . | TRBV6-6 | CASSYSRGTEAFF | TGTGCCAGCAGTTACTCCCGGGGCACTGAAGCTTTCTTT
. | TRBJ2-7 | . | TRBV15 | CATSRGQESYEQYF | TGTGCCACCAGCAGAGGACAGGAAAGTTACGAGCAGTACTTC
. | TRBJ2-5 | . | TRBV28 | CASSLWSTGRETQYF | TGTGCCAGCAGTTTATGGAGCACAGGTCGAGAGACCCAGTACTTC
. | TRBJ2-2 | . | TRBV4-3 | CASSQDGRTGELFF | TGCGCCAGCAGCCAAGATGGGAGGACCGGGGAGCTGTTTTTT
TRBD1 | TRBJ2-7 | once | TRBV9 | CASSVEGQGNEQYF | TGTGCCAGCAGCGTAGAAGGACAGGGGAACGAGCAGTACTTC
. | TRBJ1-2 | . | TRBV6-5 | CASRQVNYGYTF | TGTGCCAGCAGACAGGTTAACTATGGCTACACCTTC
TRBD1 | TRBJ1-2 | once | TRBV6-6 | CASSFRDRSGYPF | TGTGCCAGCAGTTTCAGGGACAGATCCGGCTACCCCTTC
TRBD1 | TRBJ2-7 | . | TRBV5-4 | CASSWDRATYEQYF | TGTGCCAGCAGCTGGGACAGGGCTACCTACGAGCAGTACTTC
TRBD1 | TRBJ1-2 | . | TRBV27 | CASSYSGGSNYGYTF | TGTGCCAGCAGTTACTCAGGGGGTTCTAACTATGGCTACACCTTC
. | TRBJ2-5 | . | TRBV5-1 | CASSLVGGAPPVQYF | TGCGCCAGCAGCTTGGTAGGGGGGGCGCCCCCGGTCCAGTACTTC
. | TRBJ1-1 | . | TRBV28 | CASSLHGGTEAFF | TGTGCCAGCAGTCTTCACGGCGGCACTGAAGCTTTCTTT
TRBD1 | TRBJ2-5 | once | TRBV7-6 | CASSLVATGEQYF | TGTGCCAGCAGCTTAGTGGCTACAGGGGAGCAGTACTTC
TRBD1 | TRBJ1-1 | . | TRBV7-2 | CASSLEGTGYTEAFF | TGTGCCAGCAGCTTAGAGGGGACAGGGTACACTGAAGCTTTCTTT
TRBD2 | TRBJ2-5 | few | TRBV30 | CAWRLAGGYQETQYF | TGTGCCTGGAGACTAGCGGGGGGCTATCAAGAGACCCAGTACTTC
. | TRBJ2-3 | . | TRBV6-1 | CAVGAGLTDTQYF | TGTGCCGTAGGGGCAGGGTTGACAGATACGCAGTATTTT
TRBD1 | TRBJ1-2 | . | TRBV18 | CASSPLRTGENGYTF | TGTGCCAGCTCACCACTAAGGACAGGGGAAAATGGCTACACCTTC
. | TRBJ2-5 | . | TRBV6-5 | CASSYSSGRGETQYF | TGTGCCAGCAGTTACTCGAGCGGGCGCGGGGAGACCCAGTACTTC
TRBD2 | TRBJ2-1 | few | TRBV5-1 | CASRPSGGGSDEQFF | TGCGCCAGCAGGCCGAGCGGGGGGGGGTCGGATGAGCAGTTCTTC
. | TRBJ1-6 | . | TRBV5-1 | CASSLGLGSPLHF | TGCGCCAGCAGCTTGGGTCTCGGGTCACCCCTCCACTTT
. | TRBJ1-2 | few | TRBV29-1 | CSVVQGVDGYTF | TGCAGCGTTGTTCAGGGTGTGGATGGCTACACCTTC
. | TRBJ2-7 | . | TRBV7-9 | CASSLAGGLNEQYF | TGTGCCAGCAGCTTAGCAGGGGGTCTTAACGAGCAGTACTTC
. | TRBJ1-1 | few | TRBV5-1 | CASSLAFGTEAFF | TGCGCCAGCAGCTTGGCCTTCGGCACTGAAGCTTTCTTT
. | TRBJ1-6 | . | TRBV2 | CASIGNVRPGGNSPLHF | TGTGCCAGCATTGGAAATGTGAGGCCAGGAGGTAATTCACCCCTCCACTTT
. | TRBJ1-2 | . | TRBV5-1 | CASSLDIGETYGYPF | TGCGCCAGCAGCTTGGATATAGGAGAGACCTATGGCTACCCCTTC
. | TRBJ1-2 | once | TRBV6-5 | CASNWRVPDTF | TGTGCCAGCAACTGGCGGGTCCCCGACACCTTC